The clone carrying this TCR beta chain was seen more than once but under ten times. Its antigen remains unidentified. Trimming took 3 bases from V and 0 from J, leaving 10 bases between them. CDR3 length: 15 residues. CDR1 KGHSH and CDR2 LQKENI come from the germline V gene. This sample is part of a study of T cells in Graves' hyperthyroidism and ophthalmopathy. In the study overall: Peripheral blood draws took place at initial diagnosis, ahead of any treatment.

Not enrolled were patients with uncontrolled infection, other autoimmune disease, pregnancy or lactation. Study observations and caveats: The model identified upcoming ophthalmopathy a median approximately six months ahead of onset. Also found in blood were most expanded thyroid clonotypes above 0.001.

TCR beta CDR3 region amplification was performed from RNA transcripts. First-round RT-PCR of the TCR CDR3 relied on the HTBI primer set. TCRdb re-called the multiplex PCR reads through MiXCR, storing one row per CDR3 protein. Of a few hundred thousand distinct CDR3 sequences in the sample, about 20% were seen once. What was sequenced was blood. The receptor's source is a woman between 65 and 79 years old with Graves' ophthalmopathy. The chain recombines TRBV18 with TRBJ2-3; the D is unclear. CDR3 in amino acids: CASSPPAASTDTQYF. In DNA form, the CDR3 reads TGTGCCAGCTCACCTCCGGCAGCTAGCACAGATACGCAGTATTTT.